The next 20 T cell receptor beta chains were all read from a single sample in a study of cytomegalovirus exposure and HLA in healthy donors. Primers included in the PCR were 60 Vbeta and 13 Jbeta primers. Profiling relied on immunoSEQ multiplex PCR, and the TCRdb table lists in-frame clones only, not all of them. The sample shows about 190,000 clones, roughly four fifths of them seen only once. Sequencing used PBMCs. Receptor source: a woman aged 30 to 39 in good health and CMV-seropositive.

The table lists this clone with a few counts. The DNA for the CDR3 is TGCAGTGCTAGCGGGCAAGAGACCCAGTACTTC. Protein product: CSASGQETQYF. The chain joins TRBV20-1 to TRBJ2-5; D not resolved. CDR1 DFQATT and CDR2 SNEGSKA come from the germline V gene (reference sequence). V was pared by 3 bases and J by 2 bases, with 4 bases between. CDR3 length: 11 residues.

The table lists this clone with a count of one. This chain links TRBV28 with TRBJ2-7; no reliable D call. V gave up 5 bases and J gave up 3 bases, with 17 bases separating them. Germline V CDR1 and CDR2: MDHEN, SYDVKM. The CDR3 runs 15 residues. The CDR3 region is CASSGSSPGRYEQYF. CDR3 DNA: TGTGCCAGCAGTGGTTCGAGTCCGGGTCGCTACGAGCAGTACTTC. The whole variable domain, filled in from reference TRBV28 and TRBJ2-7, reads DVKVTQSSRYLVKRTGEKVFLECVQDMDHENMFWYRQDPGLGLRLIYFSYDVKMKEKGDIPEGYSVSREKKERFSLILESASTNQTSMYLCASSGSSPGRYEQYFGPGTRLTVT.

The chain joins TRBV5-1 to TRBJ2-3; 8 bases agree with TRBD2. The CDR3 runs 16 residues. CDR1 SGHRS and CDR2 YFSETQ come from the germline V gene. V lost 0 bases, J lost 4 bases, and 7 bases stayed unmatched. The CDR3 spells CASSLGAGGAADTQYF. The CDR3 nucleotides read TGCGCCAGCAGCTTGGGTGCGGGAGGTGCTGCAGATACGCAGTATTTT.

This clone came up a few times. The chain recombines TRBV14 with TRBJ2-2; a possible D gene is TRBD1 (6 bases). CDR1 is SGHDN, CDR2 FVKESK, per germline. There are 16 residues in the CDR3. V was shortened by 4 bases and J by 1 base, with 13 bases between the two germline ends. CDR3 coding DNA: TGTGCCAGCAGCCGGACTGGCAGGGGGAACACCGGGGAGCTGTTTTTT. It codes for CASSRTGRGNTGELFF.

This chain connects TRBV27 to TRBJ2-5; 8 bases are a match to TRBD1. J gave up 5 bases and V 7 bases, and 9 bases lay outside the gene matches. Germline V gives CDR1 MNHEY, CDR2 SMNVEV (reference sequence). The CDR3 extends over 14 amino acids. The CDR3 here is CASTPGQAVETQYF. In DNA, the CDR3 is TGTGCCAGCACCCCGGGACAGGCGGTGGAGACCCAGTACTTC.

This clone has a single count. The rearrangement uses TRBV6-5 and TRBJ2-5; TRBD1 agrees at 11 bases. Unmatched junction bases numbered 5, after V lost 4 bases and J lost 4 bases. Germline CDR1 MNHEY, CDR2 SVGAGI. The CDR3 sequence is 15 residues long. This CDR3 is CASSSPGQGVETQYF. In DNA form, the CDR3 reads TGTGCCAGCAGTTCCCCGGGACAGGGGGTAGAGACCCAGTACTTC.

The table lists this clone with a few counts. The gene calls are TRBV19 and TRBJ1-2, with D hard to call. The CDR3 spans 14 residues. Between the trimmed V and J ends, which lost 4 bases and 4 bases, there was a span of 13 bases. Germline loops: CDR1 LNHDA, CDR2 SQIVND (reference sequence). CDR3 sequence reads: CASSKGGMGYGYTF. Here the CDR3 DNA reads TGTGCCAGTAGTAAAGGAGGGATGGGCTATGGCTACACCTTC. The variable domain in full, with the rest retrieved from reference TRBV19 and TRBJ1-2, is DGGITQSPKYLFRKEGQNVTLSCEQNLNHDAMYWYRQDPGQGLRLIYYSQIVNDFQKGDIAEGYSVSREKKESFPLTVTSAQKNPTAFYLCASSKGGMGYGYTFGSGTRLTVV.

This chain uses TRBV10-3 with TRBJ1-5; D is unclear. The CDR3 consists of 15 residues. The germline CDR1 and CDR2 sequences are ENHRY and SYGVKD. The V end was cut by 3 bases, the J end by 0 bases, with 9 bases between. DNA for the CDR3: TGTGCCATCAGTGACAGACAAGATAGCAATCAGCCCCAGCATTTT. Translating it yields CAISDRQDSNQPQHF.

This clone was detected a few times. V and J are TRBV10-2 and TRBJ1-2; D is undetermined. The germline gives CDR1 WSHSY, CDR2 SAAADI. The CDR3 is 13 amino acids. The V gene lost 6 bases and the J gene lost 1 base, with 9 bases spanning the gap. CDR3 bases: TGCGCCAGCAGGGGCGGGTTTAACTATGGCTACACCTTC. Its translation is CASRGGFNYGYTF.

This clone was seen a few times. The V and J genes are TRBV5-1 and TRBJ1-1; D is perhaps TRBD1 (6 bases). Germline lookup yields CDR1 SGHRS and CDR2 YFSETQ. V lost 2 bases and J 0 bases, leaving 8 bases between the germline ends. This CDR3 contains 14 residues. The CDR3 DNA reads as TGCGCCAGCAGCTTCCAGGGGATGAACACTGAAGCTTTCTTT. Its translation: CASSFQGMNTEAFF. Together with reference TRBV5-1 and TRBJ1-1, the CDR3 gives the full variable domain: KAGVTQTPRYLIKTRGQQVTLSCSPISGHRSVSWYQQTPGQGLQFLFEYFSETQRNKGNFPGRFSGRQFSNSRSEMNVSTLELGDSALYLCASSFQGMNTEAFFGQGTRLTVV.

Written as DNA, the CDR3 is TGTGCCAGCAGTGGAAGGACAGGGGGCCCAGCTGAAGCTTTCTTT. This codes for CASSGRTGGPAEAFF. The V call is TRBV28, the J call TRBJ1-1; 11 nucleotides match TRBD1. The germline V gene has CDR1 MDHEN and CDR2 SYDVKM. The CDR3 has 15 residues. V trimming: 5 bases; J trimming: 6 bases; junction bases outside the gene matches: 8.

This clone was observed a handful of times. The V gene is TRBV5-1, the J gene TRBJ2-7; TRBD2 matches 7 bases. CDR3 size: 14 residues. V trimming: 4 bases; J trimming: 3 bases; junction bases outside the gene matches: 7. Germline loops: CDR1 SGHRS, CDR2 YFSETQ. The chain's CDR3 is CASSPSPSGYEQYF. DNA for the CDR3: TGCGCCAGCAGCCCCTCCCCTAGCGGCTACGAGCAGTACTTC.

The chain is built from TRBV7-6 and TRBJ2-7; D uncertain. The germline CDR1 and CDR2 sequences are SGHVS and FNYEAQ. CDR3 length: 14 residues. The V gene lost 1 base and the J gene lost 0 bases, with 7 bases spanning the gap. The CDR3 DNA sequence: TGTGCCAGCAGCTTAGGAGGCACCTCCTACGAGCAGTACTTC. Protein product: CASSLGGTSYEQYF.

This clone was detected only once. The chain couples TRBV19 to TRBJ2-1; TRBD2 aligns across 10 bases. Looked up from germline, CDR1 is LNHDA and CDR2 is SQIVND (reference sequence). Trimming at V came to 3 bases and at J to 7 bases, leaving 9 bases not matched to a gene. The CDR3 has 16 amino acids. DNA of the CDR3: TGTGCCAGTAGTATGGTTACTAGCGGGAAAGGTAATGAGCAGTTCTTC. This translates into CASSMVTSGKGNEQFF.

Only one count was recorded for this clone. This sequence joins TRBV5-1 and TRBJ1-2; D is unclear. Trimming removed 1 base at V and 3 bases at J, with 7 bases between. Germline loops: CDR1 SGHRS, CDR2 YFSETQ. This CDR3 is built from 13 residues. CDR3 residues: CASSLRGDYGYTF. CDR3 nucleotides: TGCGCCAGCAGCTTGAGAGGTGACTATGGCTACACCTTC. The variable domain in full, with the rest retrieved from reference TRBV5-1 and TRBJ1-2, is KAGVTQTPRYLIKTRGQQVTLSCSPISGHRSVSWYQQTPGQGLQFLFEYFSETQRNKGNFPGRFSGRQFSNSRSEMNVSTLELGDSALYLCASSLRGDYGYTFGSGTRLTVV.

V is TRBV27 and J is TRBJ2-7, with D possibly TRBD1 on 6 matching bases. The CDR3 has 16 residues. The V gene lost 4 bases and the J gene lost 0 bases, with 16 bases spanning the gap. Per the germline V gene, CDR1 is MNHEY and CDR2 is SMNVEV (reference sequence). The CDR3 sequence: CASSSSRQDFSYEQYF. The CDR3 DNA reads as TGTGCCAGCAGTTCATCGAGACAGGACTTCTCCTACGAGCAGTACTTC.

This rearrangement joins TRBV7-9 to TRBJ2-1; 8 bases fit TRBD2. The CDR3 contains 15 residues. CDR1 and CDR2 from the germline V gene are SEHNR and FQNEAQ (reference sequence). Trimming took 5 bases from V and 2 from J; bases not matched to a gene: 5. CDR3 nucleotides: TGTGCCAGCAGCGAACTAGCGGCCGCCTACAATGAGCAGTTCTTC. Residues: CASSELAAAYNEQFF.

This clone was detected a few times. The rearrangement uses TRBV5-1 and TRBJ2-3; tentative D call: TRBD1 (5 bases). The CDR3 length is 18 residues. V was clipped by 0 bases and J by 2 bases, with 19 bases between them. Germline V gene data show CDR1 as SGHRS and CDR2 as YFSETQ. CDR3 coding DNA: TGCGCCAGCAGCTTGGGTGGGGCTAACCGACGGTTCACAGATACGCAGTATTTT. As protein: CASSLGGANRRFTDTQYF. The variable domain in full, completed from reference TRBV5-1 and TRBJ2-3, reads KAGVTQTPRYLIKTRGQQVTLSCSPISGHRSVSWYQQTPGQGLQFLFEYFSETQRNKGNFPGRFSGRQFSNSRSEMNVSTLELGDSALYLCASSLGGANRRFTDTQYFGPGTRLTVL.

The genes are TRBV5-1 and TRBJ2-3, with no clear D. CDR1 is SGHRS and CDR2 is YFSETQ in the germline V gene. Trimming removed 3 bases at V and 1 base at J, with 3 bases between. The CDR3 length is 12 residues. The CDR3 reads CASSSGTDTQYF. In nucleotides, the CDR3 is TGCGCCAGCAGCTCCGGCACAGATACGCAGTATTTT.

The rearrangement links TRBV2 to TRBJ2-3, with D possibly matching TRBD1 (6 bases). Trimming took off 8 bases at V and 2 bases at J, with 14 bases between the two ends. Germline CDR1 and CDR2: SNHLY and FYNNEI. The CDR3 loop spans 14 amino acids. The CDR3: CASVLRDITDTQYF. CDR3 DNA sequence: TGTGCCAGCGTTCTACGGGACATCACAGATACGCAGTATTTT.